This TCR beta chain originates from a study of T cell responses to AZD1222 COVID-19 vaccine. Germline V CDR1 and CDR2: MNHEY, SVGAGI. The CDR3 consists of 15 residues. Trimming cost V 2 bases and J 1 base, with 6 bases left between them. Produced via immunoSEQ multiplex PCR; TCRdb's table is partial and in-frame only. The table records 100,000 to 150,000 clones, approximately 90% of them present only once. The rearrangement links TRBV6-5 to TRBJ2-6; D call uncertain. The clonotype was recovered from an adult who received the AZD1222 COVID-19 vaccine. This sample comprised peripheral blood, obtained 28 days after the second AZD1222 dose. The chain's CDR3 is CASSYGLSGANVLTF. The CDR3 nucleotides are TGTGCCAGCAGTTACGGGTTATCTGGGGCCAACGTCCTGACTTTC.